This T cell receptor (beta chain) was obtained from a study of regulatory T cells in long-lasting Graves disease. Time point: newly diagnosed GD, antithyroid drugs for less than 3 months. RNA extracted from PBMCs served as the sequencing template. Tubes containing EDTA received around 9.5 milliliters of drawn peripheral blood. The TCR beta library used iRepertoire HTBI primers with Arm-PCR amplification of CDR3. TCRdb re-called the multiplex PCR reads with MiXCR, one entry per CDR3 protein. The sample carries almost 450,000 distinct CDR3 sequences, over 15% recorded once. This CDR3 has 14 amino acids. V was pared by 4 bases and J by 4 bases, with 10 bases between. Germline CDR1 reads MNHNS; CDR2 reads SASEGT. These sequences were also reported in another study, on T cells in Graves' hyperthyroidism and ophthalmopathy. As reported in that work: A lack of ophthalmopathy progression within 18 months defined stable Graves' hyperthyroidism. Blood also contained most expanded thyroid clonotypes above 0.001. With a median lead of approximately 6.4 months before onset, the model predicted ophthalmopathy.

This rearrangement joins TRBV6-1 to TRBJ2-2; D is undetermined. The receptor was derived from a woman aged 30 to 39 with Graves disease. This specimen consisted of peripheral blood mononuclear cells (PBMCs), obtained at new diagnosis, from a patient treated with antithyroid drugs. The CDR3, as DNA: TGTGCCAGCAGTGCCAACCCCGGCACCGGGGAGCTGTTTTTT. Protein sequence: CASSANPGTGELFF.